This is a list of T cell receptor beta chains from one sample in a study of T cell responses to AZD1222 COVID-19 vaccine. The protocol was immunoSEQ multiplex PCR, while the TCRdb copy is restricted to in-frame clones and leaves out a portion. Among some 140,000 clones listed, roughly 90% were seen once. The material was peripheral blood, obtained on day 0 of AZD1222 vaccination. These receptors all come from an adult in good health. Both conserved end residues are part of each CDR3. Fields, in order: D gene, V gene, CDR3 length, J gene, clone size, CDR3 protein, CDR3 DNA. The D gene is left open where the match is weak. Clone size is not always given. Where it is, it says once, few, many or a class for expanded clones.

d_gene: NA; v_gene: TRBV28; len: 16; j_gene: TRBJ1-1; abundance: NA; CDR3aa: CASSLWSPGMNTEAFF; CDR3nt: TGTGCCAGCAGTTTATGGTCTCCAGGGATGAACACTGAAGCTTTCTTT
d_gene: NA; v_gene: TRBV29-1; len: 14; j_gene: TRBJ2-3; abundance: NA; CDR3aa: CSVAGLRGTDTQYF; CDR3nt: TGCAGCGTCGCCGGACTAAGGGGGACAGATACGCAGTATTTT
d_gene: TRBD1; v_gene: TRBV29-1; len: 10; j_gene: TRBJ1-1; abundance: NA; CDR3aa: CSVGTAEAFF; CDR3nt: TGCAGCGTCGGGACAGCTGAAGCTTTCTTT
d_gene: TRBD1; v_gene: TRBV18; len: 13; j_gene: TRBJ1-2; abundance: few; CDR3aa: CASSPGTEYGYTF; CDR3nt: TGTGCCAGCTCACCTGGGACAGAGTATGGCTACACCTTC
d_gene: NA; v_gene: TRBV2; len: 15; j_gene: TRBJ1-4; abundance: once; CDR3aa: CASIIYREGHEKLFF; CDR3nt: TGTGCCAGCATTATTTACAGGGAGGGCCATGAAAAACTGTTTTTT
d_gene: NA; v_gene: TRBV19; len: 11; j_gene: TRBJ1-2; abundance: once; CDR3aa: CASQEEYGYTF; CDR3nt: TGTGCCAGCCAGGAGGAATATGGCTACACCTTC
d_gene: NA; v_gene: TRBV27; len: 13; j_gene: TRBJ2-7; abundance: NA; CDR3aa: CASSLQRNYEQYF; CDR3nt: TGTGCCAGCAGTTTACAACGGAACTACGAGCAGTACTTC
d_gene: NA; v_gene: TRBV5-4; len: 13; j_gene: TRBJ1-1; abundance: NA; CDR3aa: CASSLTFHTEAFF; CDR3nt: TGTGCCAGCAGCTTGACATTCCACACTGAAGCTTTCTTT
d_gene: NA; v_gene: TRBV7-3; len: 13; j_gene: TRBJ2-7; abundance: NA; CDR3aa: CASSPYKGHEQYF; CDR3nt: TGTGCCAGCAGCCCGTACAAGGGGCACGAGCAGTACTTC
d_gene: NA; v_gene: TRBV11-2; len: 14; j_gene: TRBJ1-5; abundance: NA; CDR3aa: CASSLNTNNQPQHF; CDR3nt: TGTGCCAGCAGCTTAAACACAAACAATCAGCCCCAGCATTTT
d_gene: TRBD2; v_gene: TRBV28; len: 18; j_gene: TRBJ2-1; abundance: NA; CDR3aa: CAANYRTSSGSFYNEQFF; CDR3nt: TGTGCCGCTAATTACCGAACCTCCAGCGGGAGTTTCTACAATGAGCAGTTCTTC
d_gene: NA; v_gene: TRBV28; len: 14; j_gene: TRBJ2-2; abundance: NA; CDR3aa: CASSPSDDTGELFF; CDR3nt: TGTGCCAGCAGTCCCAGCGATGACACCGGGGAGCTGTTTTTT
d_gene: TRBD1; v_gene: TRBV29-1; len: 15; j_gene: TRBJ2-3; abundance: NA; CDR3aa: CSAQDRGGRTDTQYF; CDR3nt: TGCAGCGCCCAAGACAGGGGAGGACGGACAGATACGCAGTATTTT
d_gene: TRBD2; v_gene: TRBV11-3; len: 17; j_gene: TRBJ2-1; abundance: NA; CDR3aa: CASSLNLGLAEYNEQFF; CDR3nt: TGTGCCAGCAGCCTTAACCTGGGACTAGCGGAATACAATGAGCAGTTCTTC
d_gene: NA; v_gene: TRBV18; len: 14; j_gene: TRBJ1-5; abundance: once; CDR3aa: CASSPGRFNQPQHF; CDR3nt: TGTGCCAGCTCACCTGGACGGTTCAATCAGCCCCAGCATTTT
d_gene: NA; v_gene: TRBV4-2; len: 20; j_gene: TRBJ1-2; abundance: NA; CDR3aa: CASSQYKTGTPRGPNYGYTF; CDR3nt: TGTGCCAGCAGCCAGTACAAGACCGGGACACCAAGAGGTCCTAACTATGGCTACACCTTC
d_gene: TRBD1; v_gene: TRBV5-6; len: 14; j_gene: TRBJ1-2; abundance: once; CDR3aa: CASSSPQGAHGYTF; CDR3nt: TGTGCCAGCAGCTCCCCACAGGGGGCACATGGCTACACCTTC
d_gene: NA; v_gene: TRBV7-9; len: 14; j_gene: TRBJ1-5; abundance: NA; CDR3aa: CASSRGGSNQPQHF; CDR3nt: TGTGCCAGCAGCCGAGGAGGCAGCAATCAGCCCCAGCATTTT
d_gene: NA; v_gene: TRBV27; len: 14; j_gene: TRBJ2-7; abundance: NA; CDR3aa: CASSLGQPLYEQYF; CDR3nt: TGTGCCAGCAGTTTAGGACAGCCACTCTACGAGCAGTACTTC
d_gene: TRBD2; v_gene: TRBV9; len: 20; j_gene: TRBJ2-1; abundance: NA; CDR3aa: CASRAPPTSGRAQFYNEQFF; CDR3nt: TGTGCCAGCAGAGCCCCCCCGACTAGCGGGAGGGCACAATTCTACAATGAGCAGTTCTTC
d_gene: NA; v_gene: TRBV6-4; len: 12; j_gene: TRBJ2-5; abundance: NA; CDR3aa: CASDRIDATQYF; CDR3nt: TGTGCCAGCGATCGGATAGACGCGACCCAGTACTTC
d_gene: TRBD1; v_gene: TRBV10-1; len: 16; j_gene: TRBJ2-2; abundance: NA; CDR3aa: CASSESRDRVSGELFF; CDR3nt: TGCGCCAGCAGTGAGTCCAGGGACAGGGTATCCGGGGAGCTGTTTTTT
d_gene: NA; v_gene: TRBV5-6; len: 15; j_gene: TRBJ1-6; abundance: NA; CDR3aa: CASSLGQLYNSPLHF; CDR3nt: TGTGCCAGCAGCTTGGGACAGCTCTATAATTCACCCCTCCACTTT
d_gene: TRBD2; v_gene: TRBV29-1; len: 16; j_gene: TRBJ2-1; abundance: NA; CDR3aa: CSARPQGSGSGNEQFF; CDR3nt: TGCAGCGCTCGGCCGCAGGGTAGCGGGTCGGGCAATGAGCAGTTCTTC
d_gene: NA; v_gene: TRBV29-1; len: 10; j_gene: TRBJ1-1; abundance: once; CDR3aa: CSGGDTEAFF; CDR3nt: TGCAGCGGGGGGGACACTGAAGCTTTCTTT
d_gene: TRBD1; v_gene: TRBV11-2; len: 15; j_gene: TRBJ1-4; abundance: NA; CDR3aa: CASSRRGATNEKLFF; CDR3nt: TGTGCCAGCAGTCGCAGGGGGGCAACTAATGAAAAACTGTTTTTT
d_gene: NA; v_gene: TRBV9; len: 17; j_gene: TRBJ2-1; abundance: once; CDR3aa: CASSVYHSAVNPNEQFF; CDR3nt: TGTGCCAGCAGCGTGTATCATTCAGCGGTTAACCCCAATGAGCAGTTCTTC
d_gene: NA; v_gene: TRBV9; len: 17; j_gene: TRBJ2-1; abundance: NA; CDR3aa: CASGSGTEGSSYNEQFF; CDR3nt: TGTGCCAGCGGCTCCGGGACCGAGGGAAGCTCCTACAATGAGCAGTTCTTC
d_gene: NA; v_gene: TRBV12-3/TRBV12-4; len: 13; j_gene: TRBJ2-7; abundance: NA; CDR3aa: CASKSGPTYEQYF; CDR3nt: TGTGCCAGCAAATCCGGGCCCACCTACGAGCAGTACTTC
d_gene: NA; v_gene: TRBV6-2/TRBV6-3; len: 13; j_gene: TRBJ1-2; abundance: NA; CDR3aa: CASSGEQGYGYTF; CDR3nt: TGTGCCAGCAGTGGTGAACAGGGCTATGGCTACACCTTC
d_gene: TRBD2; v_gene: TRBV5-5; len: 15; j_gene: TRBJ2-7; abundance: NA; CDR3aa: CASSLLGLVPNEQYF; CDR3nt: TGTGCCAGCAGCTTGCTGGGACTAGTGCCTAATGAGCAGTACTTC
d_gene: NA; v_gene: TRBV5-1; len: 14; j_gene: TRBJ2-3; abundance: NA; CDR3aa: CASSLGQSTDTQYF; CDR3nt: TGCGCCAGCAGCTTGGGACAGTCCACGGATACGCAGTATTTT
d_gene: NA; v_gene: TRBV9; len: 14; j_gene: TRBJ2-7; abundance: NA; CDR3aa: CASSPRGFADEQYF; CDR3nt: TGTGCCAGCAGCCCCCGGGGCTTCGCAGACGAGCAGTACTTC
d_gene: TRBD1; v_gene: TRBV6-4; len: 14; j_gene: TRBJ1-5; abundance: NA; CDR3aa: CASSETGGNQPQHF; CDR3nt: TGTGCCAGCAGTGAAACAGGGGGCAATCAGCCCCAGCATTTT
d_gene: TRBD2; v_gene: TRBV11-3; len: 15; j_gene: TRBJ2-1; abundance: NA; CDR3aa: CASSLSPAGGGEQFF; CDR3nt: TGTGCCAGCAGCTTAAGTCCAGCGGGAGGAGGGGAGCAGTTCTTC
d_gene: NA; v_gene: TRBV7-3; len: 13; j_gene: TRBJ2-2; abundance: NA; CDR3aa: CASSLEGTGELFF; CDR3nt: TGTGCCAGCAGCCTAGAGGGGACCGGGGAGCTGTTTTTT
d_gene: NA; v_gene: TRBV30; len: 12; j_gene: TRBJ1-3; abundance: NA; CDR3aa: CAWSVTGNTIYF; CDR3nt: TGTGCCTGGAGTGTAACTGGAAACACCATATATTTT